This TCR beta chain was retrieved from a study of T cells in Graves' hyperthyroidism and ophthalmopathy. Under 12 ml fresh peripheral blood yielded the PBMCs. This clonotype occurred many times. From RNA transcripts, TCR beta CDR3 regions were amplified. First-round RT-PCR targeting the TCR CDR3 was performed with the HTBI primer set. TCRdb reprocessed the multiplex PCR reads via MiXCR and lists one record per CDR3 protein. The sample has nearly 600,000 distinct CDR3 sequences; around 13% are singletons. This receptor was obtained from a woman under 40 with Graves' hyperthyroidism that later progressed to Graves' ophthalmopathy. Sample: blood.

The CDR3 here is CASSLDRVAEKLFF. The CDR3 DNA reads as TGTGCCAGCAGCTTAGACAGGGTTGCGGAAAAACTGTTTTTT. This chain uses TRBV7-6 with TRBJ1-4; D is possibly TRBD1 (6 bases). Trimming pared 1 base from V and 8 bases from J, leaving 11 bases between. The germline CDR1 and CDR2 sequences are SGHVS and FNYEAQ. The CDR3 has 14 residues.